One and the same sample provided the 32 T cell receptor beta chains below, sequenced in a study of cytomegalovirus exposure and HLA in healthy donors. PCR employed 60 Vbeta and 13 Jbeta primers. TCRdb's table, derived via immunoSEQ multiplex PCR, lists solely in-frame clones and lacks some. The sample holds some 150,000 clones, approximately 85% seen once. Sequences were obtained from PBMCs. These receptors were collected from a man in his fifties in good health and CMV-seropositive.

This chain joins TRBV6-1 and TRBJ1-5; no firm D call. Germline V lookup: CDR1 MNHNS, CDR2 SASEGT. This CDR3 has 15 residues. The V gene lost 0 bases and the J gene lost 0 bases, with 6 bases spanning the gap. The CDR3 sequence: CASSEALNSNQPQHF. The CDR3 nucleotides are TGTGCCAGCAGTGAAGCACTTAATAGCAATCAGCCCCAGCATTTT.

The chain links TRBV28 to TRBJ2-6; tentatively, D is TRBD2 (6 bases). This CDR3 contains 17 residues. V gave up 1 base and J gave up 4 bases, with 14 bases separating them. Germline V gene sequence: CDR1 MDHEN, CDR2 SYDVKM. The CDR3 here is CASSLYGVEGGANVLTF. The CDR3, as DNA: TGTGCCAGCAGTTTATATGGGGTGGAGGGGGGGGCCAACGTCCTGACTTTC.

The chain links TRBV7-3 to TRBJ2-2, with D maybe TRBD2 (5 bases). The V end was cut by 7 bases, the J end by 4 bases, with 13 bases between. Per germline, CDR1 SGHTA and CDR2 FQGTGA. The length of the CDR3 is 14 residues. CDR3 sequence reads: CASTLSGITGELFF. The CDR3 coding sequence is TGTGCCAGCACCCTTTCGGGGATCACCGGGGAGCTGTTTTTT. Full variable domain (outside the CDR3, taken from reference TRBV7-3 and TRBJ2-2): GAGVSQTPSNKVTEKGKYVELRCDPISGHTALYWYRQSLGQGPEFLIYFQGTGAADDSGLPNDRFFAVRPEGSVSTLKIQRTERGDSAVYLCASTLSGITGELFFGEGSRLTVL.

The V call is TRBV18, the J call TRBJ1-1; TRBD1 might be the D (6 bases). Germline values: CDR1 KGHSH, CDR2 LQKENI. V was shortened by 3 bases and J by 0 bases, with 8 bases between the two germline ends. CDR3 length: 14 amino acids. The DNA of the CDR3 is TGTGCCAGCTCACCTGGACAGCTGAACACTGAAGCTTTCTTT. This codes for CASSPGQLNTEAFF.

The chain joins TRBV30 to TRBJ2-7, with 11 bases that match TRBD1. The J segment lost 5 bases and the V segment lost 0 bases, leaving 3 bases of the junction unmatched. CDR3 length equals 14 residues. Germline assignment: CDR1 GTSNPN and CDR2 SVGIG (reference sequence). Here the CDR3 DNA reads TGTGCCTGGAGTGTAGGACAGGGGGCTGACGAGCAGTACTTC. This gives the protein CAWSVGQGADEQYF.

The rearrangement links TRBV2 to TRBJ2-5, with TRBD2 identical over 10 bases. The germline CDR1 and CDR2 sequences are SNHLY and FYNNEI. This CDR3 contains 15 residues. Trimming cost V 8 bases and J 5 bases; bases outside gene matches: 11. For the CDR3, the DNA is TGTGCCAGCCGGGCTAGCGGGGGCCAAGAGGAGACCCAGTACTTC. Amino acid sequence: CASRASGGQEETQYF.

Here the CDR3 DNA reads TGTGCCAGCAGCCAGGCACTAGCGGGAGGGAGCTCCTACGAGCAGTACTTC. Protein product: CASSQALAGGSSYEQYF. This chain uses TRBV4-2 with TRBJ2-7; 13 bases fit TRBD2. The trim removed 3 bases at V and 0 bases at J, leaving 5 bases unmatched. Germline V gives CDR1 LGHNA, CDR2 YNFKEQ. CDR3 length: 17 amino acids.

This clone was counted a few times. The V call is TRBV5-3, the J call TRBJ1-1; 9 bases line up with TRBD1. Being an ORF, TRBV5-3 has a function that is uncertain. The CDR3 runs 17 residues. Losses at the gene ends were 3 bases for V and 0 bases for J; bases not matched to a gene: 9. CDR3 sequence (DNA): TGTGCCAGAAGCTCGGGACAGGGAGGTGACATGAACACTGAAGCTTTCTTT. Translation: CARSSGQGGDMNTEAFF.

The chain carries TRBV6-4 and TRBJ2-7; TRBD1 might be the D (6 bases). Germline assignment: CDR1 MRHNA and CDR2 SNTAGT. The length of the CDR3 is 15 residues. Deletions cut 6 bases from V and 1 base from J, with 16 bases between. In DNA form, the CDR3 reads TGTGCCAGCAGCCCGGGACATCCTAGTTCCTACGAGCAGTACTTC. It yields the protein CASSPGHPSSYEQYF.

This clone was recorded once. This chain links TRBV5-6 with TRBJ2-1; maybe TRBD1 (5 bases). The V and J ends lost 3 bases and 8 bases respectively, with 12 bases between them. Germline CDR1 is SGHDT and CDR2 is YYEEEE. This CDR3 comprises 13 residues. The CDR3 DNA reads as TGTGCCAGCAGCTGGGGCCTCTCGCATGAGCAGTTCTTC. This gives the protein CASSWGLSHEQFF. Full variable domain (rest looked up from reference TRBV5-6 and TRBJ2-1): DAGVTQSPTHLIKTRGQQVTLRCSPKSGHDTVSWYQQALGQGPQFIFQYYEEEERQRGNFPDRFSGHQFPNYSSELNVNALLLGDSALYLCASSWGLSHEQFFGPGTRLTVL.

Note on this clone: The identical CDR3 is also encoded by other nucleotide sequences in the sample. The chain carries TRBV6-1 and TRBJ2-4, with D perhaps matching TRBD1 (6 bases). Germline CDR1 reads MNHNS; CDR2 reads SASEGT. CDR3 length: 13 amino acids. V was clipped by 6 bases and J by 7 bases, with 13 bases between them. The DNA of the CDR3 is TGTGCCAGCAGGGACCCCACAGGGAACATTCAGTACTTC. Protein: CASRDPTGNIQYF.

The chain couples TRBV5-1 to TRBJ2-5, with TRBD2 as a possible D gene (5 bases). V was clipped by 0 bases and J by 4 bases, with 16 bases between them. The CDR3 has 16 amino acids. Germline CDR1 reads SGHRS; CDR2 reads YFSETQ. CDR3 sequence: CASSLGVGLSGETQYF. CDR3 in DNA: TGCGCCAGCAGCTTGGGTGTGGGGTTAAGCGGAGAGACCCAGTACTTC.

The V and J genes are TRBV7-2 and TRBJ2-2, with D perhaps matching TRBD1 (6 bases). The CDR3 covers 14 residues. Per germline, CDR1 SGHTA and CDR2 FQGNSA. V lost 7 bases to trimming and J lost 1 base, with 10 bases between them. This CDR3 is CASTLTGNTGELFF. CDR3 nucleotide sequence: TGTGCCAGCACCCTGACAGGGAACACCGGGGAGCTGTTTTTT.

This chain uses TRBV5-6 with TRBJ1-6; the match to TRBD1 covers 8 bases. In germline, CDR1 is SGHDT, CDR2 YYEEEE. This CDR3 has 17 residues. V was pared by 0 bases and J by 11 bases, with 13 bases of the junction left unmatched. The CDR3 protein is CASSLVGGQRGQAPLHF. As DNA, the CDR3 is TGTGCCAGCAGCTTGGTGGGTGGCCAGCGGGGACAGGCACCCCTCCACTTT.

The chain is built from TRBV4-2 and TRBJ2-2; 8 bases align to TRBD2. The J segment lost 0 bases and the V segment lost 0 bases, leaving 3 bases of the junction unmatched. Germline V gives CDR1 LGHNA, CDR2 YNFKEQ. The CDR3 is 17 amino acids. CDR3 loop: CASSQDRGGSNTGELFF. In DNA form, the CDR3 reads TGTGCCAGCAGCCAAGATCGGGGGGGCTCGAACACCGGGGAGCTGTTTTTT.

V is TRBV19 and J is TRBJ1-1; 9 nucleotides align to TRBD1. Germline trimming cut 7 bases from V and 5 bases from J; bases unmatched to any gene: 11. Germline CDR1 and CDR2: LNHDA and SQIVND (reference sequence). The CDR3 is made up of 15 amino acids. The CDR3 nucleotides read TGTGCCAGTACCAGGATAGACAGGGGGGGGACTGAAGCTTTCTTT. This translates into CASTRIDRGGTEAFF.

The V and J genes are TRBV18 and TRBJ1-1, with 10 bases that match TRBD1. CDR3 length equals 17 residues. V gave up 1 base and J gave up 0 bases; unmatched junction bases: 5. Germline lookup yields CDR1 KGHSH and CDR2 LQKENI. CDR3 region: CASSPRGGQGMNTEAFF. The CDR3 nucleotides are TGTGCCAGCTCACCACGGGGGGGACAGGGGATGAACACTGAAGCTTTCTTT.

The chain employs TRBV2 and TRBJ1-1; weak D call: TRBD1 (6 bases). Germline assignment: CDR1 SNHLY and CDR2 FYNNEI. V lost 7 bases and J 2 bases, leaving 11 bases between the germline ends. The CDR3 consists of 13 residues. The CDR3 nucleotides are TGTGCCAGCATTCCCAGGGGAAACACTGAAGCTTTCTTT. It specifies CASIPRGNTEAFF.

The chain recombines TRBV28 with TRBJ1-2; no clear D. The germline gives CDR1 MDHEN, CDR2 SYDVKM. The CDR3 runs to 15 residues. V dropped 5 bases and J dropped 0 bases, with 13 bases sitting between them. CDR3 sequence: CASSTPRTANYGYTF. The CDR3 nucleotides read TGTGCCAGCAGTACGCCCCGCACAGCTAACTATGGCTACACCTTC.

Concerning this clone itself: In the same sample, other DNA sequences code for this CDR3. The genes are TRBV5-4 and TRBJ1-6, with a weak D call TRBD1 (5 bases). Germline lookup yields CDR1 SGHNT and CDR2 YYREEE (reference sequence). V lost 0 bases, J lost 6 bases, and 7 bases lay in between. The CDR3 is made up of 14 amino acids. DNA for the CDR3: TGTGCCAGCAGCTTGGACAGGAGTAATTCACCCCTCCACTTT. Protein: CASSLDRSNSPLHF.

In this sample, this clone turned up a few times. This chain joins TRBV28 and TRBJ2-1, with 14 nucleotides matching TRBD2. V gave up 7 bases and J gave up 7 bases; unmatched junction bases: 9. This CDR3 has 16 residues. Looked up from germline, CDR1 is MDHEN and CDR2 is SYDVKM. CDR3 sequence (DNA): TGTGCCAGCAATCCGGGACTAGCGGGAGAGGGTAATGAGCAGTTCTTC. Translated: CASNPGLAGEGNEQFF.

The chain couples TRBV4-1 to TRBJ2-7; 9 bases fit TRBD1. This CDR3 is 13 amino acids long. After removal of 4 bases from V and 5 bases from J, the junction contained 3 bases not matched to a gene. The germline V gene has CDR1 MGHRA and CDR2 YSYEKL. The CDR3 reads CASSLGQGHEQYF. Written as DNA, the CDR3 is TGCGCCAGCAGCCTGGGACAGGGCCACGAGCAGTACTTC.

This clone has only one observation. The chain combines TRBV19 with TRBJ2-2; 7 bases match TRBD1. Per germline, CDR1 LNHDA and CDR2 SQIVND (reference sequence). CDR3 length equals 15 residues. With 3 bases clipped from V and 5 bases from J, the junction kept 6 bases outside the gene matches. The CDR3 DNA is TGTGCCAGTAGTATTAGAGGGGGCGGGACCGGGGAGCTGTTTTTT. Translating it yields CASSIRGGGTGELFF.

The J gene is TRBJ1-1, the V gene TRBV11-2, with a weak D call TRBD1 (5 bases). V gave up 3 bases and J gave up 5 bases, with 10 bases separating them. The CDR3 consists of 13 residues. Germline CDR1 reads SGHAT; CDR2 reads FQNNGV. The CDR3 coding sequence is TGTGCCAGCAGCTTCTCCCGGGGGACTGAAGCTTTCTTT. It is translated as CASSFSRGTEAFF.

CDR3 DNA sequence: TGTGCCAGCAGCCCCGGGACAGAGGATGAAAAACTGTTTTTT. Translating it yields CASSPGTEDEKLFF. This chain links TRBV6-6 with TRBJ1-4; 7 bases fit TRBD1. Looked up from germline, CDR1 is MNHNY and CDR2 is SVGAGI (reference sequence). V shed 6 bases, J shed 6 bases, and the junction held 7 bases outside the gene matches. The CDR3 length is 14 residues.

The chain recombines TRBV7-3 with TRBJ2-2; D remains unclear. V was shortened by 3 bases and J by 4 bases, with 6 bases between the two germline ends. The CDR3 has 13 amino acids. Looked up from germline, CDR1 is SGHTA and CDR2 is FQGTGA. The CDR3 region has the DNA TGTGCCAGCAGCTTCCCGGGCACCGGGGAGCTGTTTTTT. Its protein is CASSFPGTGELFF.

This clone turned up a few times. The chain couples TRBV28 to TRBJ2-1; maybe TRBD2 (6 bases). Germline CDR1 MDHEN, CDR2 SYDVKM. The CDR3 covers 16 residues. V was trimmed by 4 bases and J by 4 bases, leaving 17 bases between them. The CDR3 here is CASSSGLPESYNEQFF. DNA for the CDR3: TGTGCCAGCAGTTCGGGACTCCCTGAATCGTACAATGAGCAGTTCTTC.

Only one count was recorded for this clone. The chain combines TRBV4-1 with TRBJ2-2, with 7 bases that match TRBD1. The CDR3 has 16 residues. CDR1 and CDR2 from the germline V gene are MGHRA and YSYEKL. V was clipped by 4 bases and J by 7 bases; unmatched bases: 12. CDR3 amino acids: CASSPTRDSFHGELFF. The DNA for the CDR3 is TGCGCCAGCAGCCCAACCAGGGACAGTTTTCACGGGGAGCTGTTTTTT.

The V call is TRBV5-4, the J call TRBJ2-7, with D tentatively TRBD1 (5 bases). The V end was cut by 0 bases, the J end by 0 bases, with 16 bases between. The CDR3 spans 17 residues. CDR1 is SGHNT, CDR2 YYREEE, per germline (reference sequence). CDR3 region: CASSLDEGALSSYEQYF. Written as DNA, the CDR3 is TGTGCCAGCAGCTTGGATGAAGGGGCTTTGAGCTCCTACGAGCAGTACTTC.

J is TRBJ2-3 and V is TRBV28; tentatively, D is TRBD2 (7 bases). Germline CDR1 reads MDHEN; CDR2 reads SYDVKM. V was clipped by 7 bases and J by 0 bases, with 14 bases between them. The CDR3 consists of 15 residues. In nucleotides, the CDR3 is TGTGCCAGCACCGAGGCGGGGGCCAGCACAGATACGCAGTATTTT. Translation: CASTEAGASTDTQYF.

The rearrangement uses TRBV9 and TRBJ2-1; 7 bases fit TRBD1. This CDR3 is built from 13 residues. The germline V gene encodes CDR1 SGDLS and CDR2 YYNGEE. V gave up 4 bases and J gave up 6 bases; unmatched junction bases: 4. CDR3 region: CASSTTGPNEQFF. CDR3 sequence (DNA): TGTGCCAGCAGCACGACAGGGCCCAATGAGCAGTTCTTC. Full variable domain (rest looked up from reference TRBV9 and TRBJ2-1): DSGVTQTPKHLITATGQRVTLRCSPRSGDLSVYWYQQSLDQGLQFLIQYYNGEERAKGNILERFSAQQFPDLHSELNLSSLELGDSALYFCASSTTGPNEQFFGPGTRLTVL.

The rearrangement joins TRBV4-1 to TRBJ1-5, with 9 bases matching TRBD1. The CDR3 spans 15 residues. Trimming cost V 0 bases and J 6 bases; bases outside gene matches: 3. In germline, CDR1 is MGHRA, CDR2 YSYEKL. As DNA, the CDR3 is TGCGCCAGCAGCCAAGACCGGGACAGGGCTCAGCCCCAGCATTTT. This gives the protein CASSQDRDRAQPQHF.